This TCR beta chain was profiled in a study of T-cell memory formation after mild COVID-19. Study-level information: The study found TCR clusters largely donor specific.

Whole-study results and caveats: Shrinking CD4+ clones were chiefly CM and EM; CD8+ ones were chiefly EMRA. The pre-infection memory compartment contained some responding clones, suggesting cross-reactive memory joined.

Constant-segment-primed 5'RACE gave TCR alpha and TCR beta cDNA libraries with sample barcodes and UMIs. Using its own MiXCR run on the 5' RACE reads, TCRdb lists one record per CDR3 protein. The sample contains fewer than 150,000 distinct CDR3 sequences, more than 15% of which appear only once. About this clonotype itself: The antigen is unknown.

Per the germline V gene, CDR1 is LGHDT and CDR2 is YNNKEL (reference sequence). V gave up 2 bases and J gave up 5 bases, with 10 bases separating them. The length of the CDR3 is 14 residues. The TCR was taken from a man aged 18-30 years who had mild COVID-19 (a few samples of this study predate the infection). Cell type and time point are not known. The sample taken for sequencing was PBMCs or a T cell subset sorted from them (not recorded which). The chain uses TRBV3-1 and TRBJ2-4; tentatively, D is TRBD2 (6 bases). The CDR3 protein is CASSQWRDENIQYF. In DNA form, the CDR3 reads TGTGCCAGCAGCCAATGGAGGGACGAAAACATTCAGTACTTC.